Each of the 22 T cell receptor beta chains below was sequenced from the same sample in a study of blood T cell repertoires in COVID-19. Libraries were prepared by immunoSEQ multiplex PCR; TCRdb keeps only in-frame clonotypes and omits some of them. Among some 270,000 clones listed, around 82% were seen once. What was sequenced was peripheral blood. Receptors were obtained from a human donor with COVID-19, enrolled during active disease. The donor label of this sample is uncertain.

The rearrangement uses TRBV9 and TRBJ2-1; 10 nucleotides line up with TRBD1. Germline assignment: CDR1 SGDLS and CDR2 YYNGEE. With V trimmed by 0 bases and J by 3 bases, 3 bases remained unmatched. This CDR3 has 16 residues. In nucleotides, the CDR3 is TGTGCCAGCAGCGTAGACCGGACAGGGGGCTACAATGAGCAGTTCTTC. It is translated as CASSVDRTGGYNEQFF.

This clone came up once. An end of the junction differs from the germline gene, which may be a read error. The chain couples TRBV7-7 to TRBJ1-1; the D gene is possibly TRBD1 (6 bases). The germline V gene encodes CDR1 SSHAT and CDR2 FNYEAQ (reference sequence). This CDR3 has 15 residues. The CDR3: CASSPGVGMNTEAFF. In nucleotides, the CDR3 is TGTGCTAGCAGCCCAGGGGTCGGTATGAACACTGAAGCTTTCTTT.

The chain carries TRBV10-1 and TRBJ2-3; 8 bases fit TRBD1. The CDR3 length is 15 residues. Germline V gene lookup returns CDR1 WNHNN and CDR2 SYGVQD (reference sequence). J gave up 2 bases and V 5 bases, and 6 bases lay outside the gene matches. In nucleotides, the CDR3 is TGCGCCAGCAGTATCGTACAGGGGGACACAGATACGCAGTATTTT. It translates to CASSIVQGDTDTQYF.

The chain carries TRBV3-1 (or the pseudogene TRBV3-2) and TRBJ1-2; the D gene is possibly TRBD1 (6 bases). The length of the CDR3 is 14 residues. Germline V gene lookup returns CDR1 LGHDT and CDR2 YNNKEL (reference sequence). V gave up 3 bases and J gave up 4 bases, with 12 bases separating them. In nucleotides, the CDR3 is TGTGCCAGCAGCCAGAGGCAGGGGAGCTATGGCTACACCTTC. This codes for CASSQRQGSYGYTF.

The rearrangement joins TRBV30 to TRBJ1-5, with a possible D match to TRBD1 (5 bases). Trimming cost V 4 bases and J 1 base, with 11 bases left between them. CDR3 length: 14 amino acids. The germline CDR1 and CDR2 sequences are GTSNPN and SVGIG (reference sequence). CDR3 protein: CAWTSRGSNQPQHF. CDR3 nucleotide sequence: TGTGCCTGGACCTCAAGGGGAAGCAATCAGCCCCAGCATTTT.

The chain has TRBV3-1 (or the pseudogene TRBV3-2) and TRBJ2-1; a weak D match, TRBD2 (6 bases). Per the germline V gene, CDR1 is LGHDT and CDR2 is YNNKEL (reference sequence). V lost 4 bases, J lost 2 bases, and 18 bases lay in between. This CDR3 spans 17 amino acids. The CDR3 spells CASSLIARDFTYNEQFF. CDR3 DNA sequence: TGTGCCAGCAGCCTGATAGCCCGGGACTTTACCTACAATGAGCAGTTCTTC.

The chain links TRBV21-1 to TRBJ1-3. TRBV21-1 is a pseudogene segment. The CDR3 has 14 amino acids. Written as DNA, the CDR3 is TGTGCCCCCCCGCGACAGCGGGGCGGAAACACCATATATTTT. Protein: CAPPRQRGGNTIYF.

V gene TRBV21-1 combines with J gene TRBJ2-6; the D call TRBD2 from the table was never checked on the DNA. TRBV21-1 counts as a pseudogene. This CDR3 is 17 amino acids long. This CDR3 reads CASSKGGPGSGANVLTF. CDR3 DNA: TGTGCCAGCAGCAAGGGAGGACCCGGCTCTGGGGCCAACGTCCTGACTTTC.

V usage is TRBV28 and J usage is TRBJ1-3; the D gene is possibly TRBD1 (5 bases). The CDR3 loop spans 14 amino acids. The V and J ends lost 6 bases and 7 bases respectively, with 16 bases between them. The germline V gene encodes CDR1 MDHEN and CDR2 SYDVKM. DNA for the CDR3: TGTGCCAGCAGCCGCGACGGGGGAAGGAACACCATATATTTT. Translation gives CASSRDGGRNTIYF.

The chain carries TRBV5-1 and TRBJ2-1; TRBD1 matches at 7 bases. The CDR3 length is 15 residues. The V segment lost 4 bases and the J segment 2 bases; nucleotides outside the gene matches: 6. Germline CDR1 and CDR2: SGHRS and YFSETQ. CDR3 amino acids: CASSRGGQAYNEQFF. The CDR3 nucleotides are TGCGCCAGCAGCAGAGGGGGCCAGGCCTACAATGAGCAGTTCTTC.

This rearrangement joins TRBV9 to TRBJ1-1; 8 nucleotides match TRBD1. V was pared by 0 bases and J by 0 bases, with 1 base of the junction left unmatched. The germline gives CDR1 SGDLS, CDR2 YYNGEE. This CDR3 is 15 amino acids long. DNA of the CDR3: TGTGCCAGCAGCGTAGGGGGACAGGTGAACACTGAAGCTTTCTTT. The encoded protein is CASSVGGQVNTEAFF.

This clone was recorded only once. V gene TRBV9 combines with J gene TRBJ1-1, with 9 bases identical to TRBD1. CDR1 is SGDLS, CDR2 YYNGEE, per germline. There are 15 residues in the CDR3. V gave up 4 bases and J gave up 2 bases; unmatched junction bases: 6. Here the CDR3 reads CASSFGTGSNTEAFF. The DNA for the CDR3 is TGTGCCAGCAGCTTCGGGACAGGGAGTAACACTGAAGCTTTCTTT.

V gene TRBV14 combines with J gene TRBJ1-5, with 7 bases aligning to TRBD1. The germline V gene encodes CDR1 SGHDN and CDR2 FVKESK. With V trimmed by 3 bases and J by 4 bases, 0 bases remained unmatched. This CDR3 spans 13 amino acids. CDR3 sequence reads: CASSQDRNQPQHF. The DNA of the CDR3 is TGTGCCAGCAGCCAGGACAGGAATCAGCCCCAGCATTTT.

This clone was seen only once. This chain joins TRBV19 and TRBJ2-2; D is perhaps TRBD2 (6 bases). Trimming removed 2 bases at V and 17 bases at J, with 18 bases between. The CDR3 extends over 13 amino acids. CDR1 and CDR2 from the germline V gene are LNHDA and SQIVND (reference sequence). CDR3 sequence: CASSISPGGAGFF. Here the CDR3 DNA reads TGTGCCAGTAGTATATCCCCCGGAGGGGCAGGTTTTTTT.

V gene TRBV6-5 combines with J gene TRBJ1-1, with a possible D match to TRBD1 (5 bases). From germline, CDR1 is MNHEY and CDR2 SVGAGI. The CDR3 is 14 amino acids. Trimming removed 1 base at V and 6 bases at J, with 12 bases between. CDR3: CASSYYQGVPEAFF. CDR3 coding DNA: TGTGCCAGCAGTTACTATCAGGGCGTGCCTGAAGCTTTCTTT.

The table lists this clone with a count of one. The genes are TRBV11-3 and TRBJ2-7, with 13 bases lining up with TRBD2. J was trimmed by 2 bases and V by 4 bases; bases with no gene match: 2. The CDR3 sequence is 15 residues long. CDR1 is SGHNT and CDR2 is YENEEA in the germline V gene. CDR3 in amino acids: CASSSGLAGAYEQYF. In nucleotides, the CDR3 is TGTGCCAGCAGCTCCGGACTAGCGGGGGCCTACGAGCAGTACTTC.

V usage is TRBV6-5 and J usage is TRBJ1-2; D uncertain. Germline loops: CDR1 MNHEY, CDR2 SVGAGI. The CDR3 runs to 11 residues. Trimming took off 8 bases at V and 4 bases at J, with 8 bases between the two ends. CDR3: CASGSGYGYTF. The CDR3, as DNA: TGTGCCAGCGGTAGCGGCTATGGCTACACCTTC.

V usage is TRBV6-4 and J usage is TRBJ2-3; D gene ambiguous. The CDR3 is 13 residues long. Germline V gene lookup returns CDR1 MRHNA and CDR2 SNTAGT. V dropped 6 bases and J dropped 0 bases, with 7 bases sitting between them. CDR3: CASRSPSTDTQYF. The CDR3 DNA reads TGTGCCAGCAGATCCCCTAGCACAGATACGCAGTATTTT.

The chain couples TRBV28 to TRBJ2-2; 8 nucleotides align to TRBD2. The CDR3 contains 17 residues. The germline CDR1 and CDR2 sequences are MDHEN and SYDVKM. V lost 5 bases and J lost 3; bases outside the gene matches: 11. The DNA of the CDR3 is TGTGCCAGCAGTATCCCAAGGACTAGCCGTGACACCGGGGAGCTGTTTTTT. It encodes CASSIPRTSRDTGELFF.

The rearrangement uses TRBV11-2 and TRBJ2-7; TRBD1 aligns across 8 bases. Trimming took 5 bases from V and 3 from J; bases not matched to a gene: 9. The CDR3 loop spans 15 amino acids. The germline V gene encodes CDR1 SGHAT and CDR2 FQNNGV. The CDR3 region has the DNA TGTGCCAGCAGCCCGACCGGGACAGGCTTCTACGAGCAGTACTTC. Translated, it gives CASSPTGTGFYEQYF.

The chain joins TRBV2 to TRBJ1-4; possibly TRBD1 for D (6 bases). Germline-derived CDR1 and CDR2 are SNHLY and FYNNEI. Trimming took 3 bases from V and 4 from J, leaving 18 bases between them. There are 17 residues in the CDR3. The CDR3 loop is CASSDIGQGIGNEKLFF. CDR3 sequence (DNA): TGTGCCAGCAGTGATATAGGGCAGGGGATCGGTAATGAAAAACTGTTTTTT.

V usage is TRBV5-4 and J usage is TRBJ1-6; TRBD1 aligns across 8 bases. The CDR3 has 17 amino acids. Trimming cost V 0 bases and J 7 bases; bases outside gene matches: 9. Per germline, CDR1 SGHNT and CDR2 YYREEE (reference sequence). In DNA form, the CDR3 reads TGTGCCAGCAGCTTGGGAGGACAGGGCATTAGGAATTCACCCCTCCACTTT. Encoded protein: CASSLGGQGIRNSPLHF.